The T cell receptor beta chain under discussion was sequenced for a study of blood T cell repertoires in COVID-19. Study details: Acute and convalescent COVID-19 specimens originated in the United States, Italy and Spain. From T cells, B-cell-depleted T cells, or PBMCs came the material, which was cDNA or gDNA.

Original handling: Counts of nucleated cells, estimated from reference gene primer amplification, were obtained. Only in-frame clones appear in the TCRdb table, and some are missing; sequencing was by immunoSEQ multiplex PCR. From that table come the V and J calls and clone size; the DNA was used to work out D and trimming. The sample shows 65,000 to 90,000 clones, 83% of them seen only once. The TCR originated in a woman aged 60-75 years with acute or convalescent COVID-19. The sample was peripheral blood.

For the CDR3, the DNA is TGCGCCAGCAGTCCCGGGACTAGCGGGGGTGATGAGCAGTTCTTC. Residues: CASSPGTSGGDEQFF. The V and J genes are TRBV10-1 and TRBJ2-1, with 14 bases lining up with TRBD2. V trimming: 5 bases; J trimming: 8 bases; junction bases outside the gene matches: 5. In germline, CDR1 is WNHNN, CDR2 SYGVQD (reference sequence). This CDR3 is 15 amino acids long.